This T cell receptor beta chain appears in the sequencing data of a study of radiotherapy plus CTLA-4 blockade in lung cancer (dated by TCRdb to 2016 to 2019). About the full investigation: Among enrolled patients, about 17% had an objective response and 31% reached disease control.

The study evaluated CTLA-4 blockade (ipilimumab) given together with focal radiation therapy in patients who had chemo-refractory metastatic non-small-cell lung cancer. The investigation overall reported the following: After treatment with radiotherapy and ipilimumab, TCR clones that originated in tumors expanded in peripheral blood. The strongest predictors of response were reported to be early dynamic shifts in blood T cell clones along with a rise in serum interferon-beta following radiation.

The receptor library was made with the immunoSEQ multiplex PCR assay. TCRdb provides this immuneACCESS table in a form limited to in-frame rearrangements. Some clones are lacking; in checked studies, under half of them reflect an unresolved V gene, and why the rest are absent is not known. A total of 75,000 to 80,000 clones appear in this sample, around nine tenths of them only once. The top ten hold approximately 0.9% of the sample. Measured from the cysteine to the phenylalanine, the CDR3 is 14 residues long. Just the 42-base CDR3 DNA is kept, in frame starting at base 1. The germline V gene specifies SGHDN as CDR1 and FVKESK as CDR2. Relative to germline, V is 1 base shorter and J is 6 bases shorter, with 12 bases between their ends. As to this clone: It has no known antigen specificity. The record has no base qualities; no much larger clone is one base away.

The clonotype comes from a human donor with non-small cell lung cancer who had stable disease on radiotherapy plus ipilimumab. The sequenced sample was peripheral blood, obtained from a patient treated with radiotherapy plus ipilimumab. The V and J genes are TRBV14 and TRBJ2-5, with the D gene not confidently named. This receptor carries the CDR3 CASSQAVLSQTQYF. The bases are TGTGCCAGCAGCCAAGCGGTCCTATCCCAGACCCAGTACTTC.